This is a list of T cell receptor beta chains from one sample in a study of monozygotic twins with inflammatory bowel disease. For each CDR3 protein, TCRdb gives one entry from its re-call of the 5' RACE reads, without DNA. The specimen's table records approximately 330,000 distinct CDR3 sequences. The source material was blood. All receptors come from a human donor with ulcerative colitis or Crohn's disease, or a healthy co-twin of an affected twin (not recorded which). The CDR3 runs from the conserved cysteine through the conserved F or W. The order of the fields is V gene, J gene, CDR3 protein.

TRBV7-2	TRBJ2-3	CASSLRAPVGTDTQYF
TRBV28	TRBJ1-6	CASSPNRGHNSPLHF
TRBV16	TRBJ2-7	CASSQFRTEYEQYF
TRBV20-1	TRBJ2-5	CSARGGTEQETQYF
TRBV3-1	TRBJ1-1	CASSTDRSTEAFF
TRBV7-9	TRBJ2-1	CASSTTGTSGINEQFF
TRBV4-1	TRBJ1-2	CASSQAVGTGQNSNYGYTF
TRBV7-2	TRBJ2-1	CASSARQAPYNEQFF
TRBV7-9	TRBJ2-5	CASSLDRAQETQYF
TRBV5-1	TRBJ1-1	CASSSRGTANTEAFF
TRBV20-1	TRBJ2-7	CSARSQQGTYEQYF
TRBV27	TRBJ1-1	CASSFTGQTEAFF
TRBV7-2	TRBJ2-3	CASTGLATDTQYF
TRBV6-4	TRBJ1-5	CASSEEAGGGQPQHF
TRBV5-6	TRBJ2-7	CASSLARRGIDPEQYF
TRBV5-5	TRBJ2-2	CASITEEGTGELFF
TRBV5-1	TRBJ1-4	CASRRQGVEKLFF
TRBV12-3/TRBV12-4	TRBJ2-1	CASSLAVGGNEQFF
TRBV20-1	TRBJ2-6	CSASPGANVLTF
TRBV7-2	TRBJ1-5	CASSLGGGGGQPQHF
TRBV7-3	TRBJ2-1	CASRGGDDEQFF
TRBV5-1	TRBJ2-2	CASSPQLAAVFSANTGELFF
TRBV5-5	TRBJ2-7	CASSLAPGATYVEQYF
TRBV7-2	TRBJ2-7	CASSLDEYEQYF
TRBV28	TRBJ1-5	CASIVGGPSNQPQHF
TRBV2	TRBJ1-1	CASSEWGSTEAFF
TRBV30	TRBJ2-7	CAWRASGQAPYEQYF
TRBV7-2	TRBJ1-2	CASSLGGLTGELYGYTF
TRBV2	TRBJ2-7	CASSGGGFSEQYF
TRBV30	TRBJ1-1	CAWSVTAWADTEAFF
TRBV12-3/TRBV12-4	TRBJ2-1	CASSPFRGRGNEQFF
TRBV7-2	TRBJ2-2	CASSLVARGRSTGELFF